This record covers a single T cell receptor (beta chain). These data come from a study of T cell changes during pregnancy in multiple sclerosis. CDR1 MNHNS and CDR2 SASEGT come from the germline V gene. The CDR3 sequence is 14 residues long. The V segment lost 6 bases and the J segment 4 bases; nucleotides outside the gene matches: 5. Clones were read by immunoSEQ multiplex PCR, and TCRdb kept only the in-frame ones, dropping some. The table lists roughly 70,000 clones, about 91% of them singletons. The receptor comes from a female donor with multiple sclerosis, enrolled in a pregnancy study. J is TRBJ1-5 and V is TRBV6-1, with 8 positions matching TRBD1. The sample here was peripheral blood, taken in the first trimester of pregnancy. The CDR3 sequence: CASSIDRGNQPQHF. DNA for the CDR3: TGTGCCAGCAGCATTGACAGGGGTAATCAGCCCCAGCATTTT.